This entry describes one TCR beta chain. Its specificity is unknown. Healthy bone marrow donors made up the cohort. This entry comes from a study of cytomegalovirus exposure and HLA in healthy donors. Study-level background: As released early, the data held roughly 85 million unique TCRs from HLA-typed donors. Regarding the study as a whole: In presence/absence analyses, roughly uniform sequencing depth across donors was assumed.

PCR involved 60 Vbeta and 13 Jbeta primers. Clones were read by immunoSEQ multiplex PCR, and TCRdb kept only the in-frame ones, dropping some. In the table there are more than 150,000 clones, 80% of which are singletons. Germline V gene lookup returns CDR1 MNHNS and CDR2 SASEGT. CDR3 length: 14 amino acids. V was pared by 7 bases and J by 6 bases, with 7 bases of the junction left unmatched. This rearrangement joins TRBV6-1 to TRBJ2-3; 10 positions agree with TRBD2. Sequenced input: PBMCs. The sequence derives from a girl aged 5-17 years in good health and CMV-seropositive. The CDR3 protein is CASMLAGGSDTQYF. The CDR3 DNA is TGTGCCAGCATGTTAGCGGGAGGCTCTGATACGCAGTATTTT.